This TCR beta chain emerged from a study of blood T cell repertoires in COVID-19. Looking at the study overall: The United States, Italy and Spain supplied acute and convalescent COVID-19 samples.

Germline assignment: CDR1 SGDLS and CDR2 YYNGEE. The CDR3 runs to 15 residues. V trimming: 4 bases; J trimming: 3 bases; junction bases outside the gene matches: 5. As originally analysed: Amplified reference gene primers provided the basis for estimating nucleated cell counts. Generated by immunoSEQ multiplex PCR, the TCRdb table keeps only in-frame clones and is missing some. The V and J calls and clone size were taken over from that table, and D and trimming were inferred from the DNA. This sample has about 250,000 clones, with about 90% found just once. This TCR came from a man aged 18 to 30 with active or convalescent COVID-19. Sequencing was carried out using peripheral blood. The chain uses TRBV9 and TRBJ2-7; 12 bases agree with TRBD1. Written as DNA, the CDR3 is TGTGCCAGCAGCTTCCGGGACAGGGGGCTCTACGAGCAGTACTTC. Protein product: CASSFRDRGLYEQYF.